This T cell receptor beta chain was captured by sequencing in a study of shared clonotypes between healthy human individuals. Profiled with immunoSEQ multiplex PCR; TCRdb holds only in-frame clones, not every one. Here the sample spans about 1.5 million clones, 95% to 99% being singletons. For this clone: This sample also contains other DNA sequences that code for the same CDR3.

Trimming cost V 2 bases and J 3 bases, with 2 bases left between them. This CDR3 has 11 residues. Per the germline V gene, CDR1 is SEHNR and CDR2 is FQNEAQ (reference sequence). This TCR came from a man between 25 and 39 years old in good health. Sequencing was done on a sample of naive CD4+ T cells sorted from blood. Subset indicated: CD45RA+ positively selected. The chain is built from TRBV7-9 and TRBJ2-7; D is undetermined. CDR3 residues: CASSLNYEQYF. The CDR3 nucleotides are TGTGCCAGCAGCTTAAACTACGAGCAGTACTTC.